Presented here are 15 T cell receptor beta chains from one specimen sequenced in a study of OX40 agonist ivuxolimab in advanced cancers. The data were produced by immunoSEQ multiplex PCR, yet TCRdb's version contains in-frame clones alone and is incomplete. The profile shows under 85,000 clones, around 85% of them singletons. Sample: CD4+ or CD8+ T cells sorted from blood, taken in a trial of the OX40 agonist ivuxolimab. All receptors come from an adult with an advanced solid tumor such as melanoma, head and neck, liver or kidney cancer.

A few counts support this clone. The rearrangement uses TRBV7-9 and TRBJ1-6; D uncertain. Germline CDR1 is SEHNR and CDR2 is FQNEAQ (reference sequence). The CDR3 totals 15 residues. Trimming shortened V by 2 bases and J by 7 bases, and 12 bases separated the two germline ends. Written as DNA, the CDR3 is TGTGCCAGCAGCTTATATGACTTACGGAATTCACCCCTCCACTTT. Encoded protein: CASSLYDLRNSPLHF.

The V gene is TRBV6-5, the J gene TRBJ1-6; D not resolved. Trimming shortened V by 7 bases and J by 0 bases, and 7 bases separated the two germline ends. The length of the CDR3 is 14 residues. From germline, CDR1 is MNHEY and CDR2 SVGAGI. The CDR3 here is CASKRSSYNSPLHF. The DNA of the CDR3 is TGTGCCAGCAAACGCAGCTCCTATAATTCACCCCTCCACTTT.

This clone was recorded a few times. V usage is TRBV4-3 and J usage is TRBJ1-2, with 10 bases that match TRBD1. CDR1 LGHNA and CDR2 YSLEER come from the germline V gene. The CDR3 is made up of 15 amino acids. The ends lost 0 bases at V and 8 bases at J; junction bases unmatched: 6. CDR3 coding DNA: TGCGCCAGCAGCCAAGAGGGGGGACAGGGGAGAGGCTACACCTTC. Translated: CASSQEGGQGRGYTF.

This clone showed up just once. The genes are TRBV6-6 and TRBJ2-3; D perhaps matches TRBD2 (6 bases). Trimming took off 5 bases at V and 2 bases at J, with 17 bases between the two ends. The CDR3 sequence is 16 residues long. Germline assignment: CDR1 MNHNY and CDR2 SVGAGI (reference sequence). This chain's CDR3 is CASSSWLSGLTDTQYF. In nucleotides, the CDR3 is TGTGCCAGCAGTAGCTGGCTCTCGGGACTCACAGATACGCAGTATTTT.

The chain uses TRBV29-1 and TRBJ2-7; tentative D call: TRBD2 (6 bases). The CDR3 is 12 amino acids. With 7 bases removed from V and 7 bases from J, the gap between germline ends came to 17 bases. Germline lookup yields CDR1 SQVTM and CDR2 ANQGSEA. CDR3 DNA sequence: TGCAGCGCCGGACGGGAGTTTGGGGAGCAGTACTTC. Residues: CSAGREFGEQYF.

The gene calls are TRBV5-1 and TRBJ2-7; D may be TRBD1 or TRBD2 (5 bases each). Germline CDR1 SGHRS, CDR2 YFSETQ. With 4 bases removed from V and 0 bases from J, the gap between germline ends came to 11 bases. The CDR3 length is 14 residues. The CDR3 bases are TGCGCCAGCAGCGTCGGGACGGTCTCCTACGAGCAGTACTTC. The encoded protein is CASSVGTVSYEQYF.

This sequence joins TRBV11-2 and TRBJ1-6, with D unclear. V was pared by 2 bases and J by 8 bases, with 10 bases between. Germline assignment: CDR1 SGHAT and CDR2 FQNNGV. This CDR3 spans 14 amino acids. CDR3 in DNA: TGTGCCAGCAGCTTAATTCGGGCGGATTCACCCCTCCACTTT. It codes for CASSLIRADSPLHF. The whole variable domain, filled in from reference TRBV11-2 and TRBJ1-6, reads EAGVAQSPRYKIIEKRQSVAFWCNPISGHATLYWYQQILGQGPKLLIQFQNNGVVDDSQLPKDRFSAERLKGVDSTLKIQPAKLEDSAVYLCASSLIRADSPLHFGNGTRLTVT.

CDR3 coding DNA: TGCAGTGCTGTCTGGGGCGGGGAGCTGTTTTTT. As protein: CSAVWGGELFF. The chain is built from TRBV20-1 and TRBJ2-2; D ambiguous. The CDR3 length is 11 residues. V gave up 5 bases and J gave up 7 bases, with 8 bases separating them. In germline, CDR1 is DFQATT, CDR2 SNEGSKA (reference sequence).

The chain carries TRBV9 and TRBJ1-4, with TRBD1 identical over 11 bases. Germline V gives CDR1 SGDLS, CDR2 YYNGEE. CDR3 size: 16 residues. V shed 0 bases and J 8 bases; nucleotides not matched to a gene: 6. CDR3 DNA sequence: TGTGCCAGCAGCGTAGGACGGACAGGGGGCCTCGAAAAACTGTTTTTT. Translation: CASSVGRTGGLEKLFF.

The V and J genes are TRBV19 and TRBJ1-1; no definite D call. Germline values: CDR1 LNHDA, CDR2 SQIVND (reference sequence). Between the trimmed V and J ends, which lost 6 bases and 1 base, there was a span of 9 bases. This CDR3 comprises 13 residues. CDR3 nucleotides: TGTGCCAGTAGCTTCCGGGGGAACACTGAAGCTTTCTTT. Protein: CASSFRGNTEAFF.

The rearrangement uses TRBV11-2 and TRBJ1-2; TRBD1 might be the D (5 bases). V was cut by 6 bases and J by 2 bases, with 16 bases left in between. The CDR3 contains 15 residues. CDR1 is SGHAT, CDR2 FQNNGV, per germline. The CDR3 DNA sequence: TGTGCCAGCAGTCCAGGGACGTTGGAGAACTATGGCTACACCTTC. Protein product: CASSPGTLENYGYTF.

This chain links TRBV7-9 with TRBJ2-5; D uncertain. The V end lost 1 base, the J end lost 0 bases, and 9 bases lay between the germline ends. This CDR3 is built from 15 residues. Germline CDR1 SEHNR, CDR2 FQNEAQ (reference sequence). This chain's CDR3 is CASSLDRRYQETQYF. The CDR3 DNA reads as TGTGCCAGCAGCTTAGATCGGCGATACCAAGAGACCCAGTACTTC.

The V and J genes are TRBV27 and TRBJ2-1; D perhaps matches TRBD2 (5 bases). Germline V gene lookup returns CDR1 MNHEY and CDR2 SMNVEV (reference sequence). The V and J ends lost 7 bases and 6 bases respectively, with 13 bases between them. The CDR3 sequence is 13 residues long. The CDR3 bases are TGTGCCAGCACCGGGAACTTCGGCAATGAGCAGTTCTTC. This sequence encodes CASTGNFGNEQFF.

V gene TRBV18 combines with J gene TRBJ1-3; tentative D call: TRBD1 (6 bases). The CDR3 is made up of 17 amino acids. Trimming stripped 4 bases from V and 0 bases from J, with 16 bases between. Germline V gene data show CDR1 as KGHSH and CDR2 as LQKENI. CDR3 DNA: TGTGCCAGCTCACTCTATCAACAGGGACGCTCTGGAAACACCATATATTTT. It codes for CASSLYQQGRSGNTIYF.

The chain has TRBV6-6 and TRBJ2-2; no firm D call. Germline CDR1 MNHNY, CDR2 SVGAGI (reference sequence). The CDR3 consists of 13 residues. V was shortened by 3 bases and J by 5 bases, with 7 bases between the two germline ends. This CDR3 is CASSYWVTGELFF. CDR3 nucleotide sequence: TGTGCCAGCAGTTATTGGGTAACCGGGGAGCTGTTTTTT.